The clone carrying this T cell receptor beta chain was observed many times. Its antigen remains unknown. This record belongs to a study of spatial heterogeneity in lung cancer. Study context: In the raw reads, each unique TCR and UMI combination was present more than ten times on average.

TCR cDNA molecules were tagged individually, and each one carried a unique molecular identifier. MiXCR, run by TCRdb on the 5' RACE reads, gives a single entry per CDR3 protein. The repertoire consists of about 100,000 distinct CDR3 sequences, with under 4.5% occurring once and the leading ten covering over 20%. Noted time point: sample taken at primary tumor resection. No cells were sorted before sequencing. The whole RNA sequenced was extracted from tumor, nontumor lung or frozen PBMC. Study observations and caveats: Mutation tallies in tumors tracked expanded intratumoral alpha and beta TCR counts.

V lost 0 bases, J lost 0 bases, and 5 bases stayed unmatched. This CDR3 comprises 17 residues. Per germline, CDR1 GTSNPN and CDR2 SVGIG (reference sequence). V gene TRBV30 combines with J gene TRBJ1-3, with TRBD1 matching 10 bases. The sequence was collected from a male donor with early-stage non-small cell lung cancer. The sequences come from lung tumor tissue, collected at surgery. The CDR3 reads CAWSVPGQGSSGNTIYF. The CDR3 bases are TGTGCCTGGAGTGTCCCGGGACAGGGGAGCTCTGGAAACACCATATATTTT.